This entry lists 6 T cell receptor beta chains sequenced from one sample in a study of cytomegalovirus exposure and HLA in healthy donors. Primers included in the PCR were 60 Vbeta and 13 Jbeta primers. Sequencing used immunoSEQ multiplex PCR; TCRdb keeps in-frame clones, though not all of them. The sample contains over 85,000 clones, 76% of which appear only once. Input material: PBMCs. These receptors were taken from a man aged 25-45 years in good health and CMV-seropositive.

DNA of the CDR3: TGCGCCAGCAGCTCGGGTGGGGGCTTGAACACCGGGGAGCTGTTTTTT. This codes for CASSSGGGLNTGELFF. The rearrangement joins TRBV5-1 to TRBJ2-2; D is perhaps TRBD1 (6 bases). There are 16 residues in the CDR3. The V end was cut by 3 bases, the J end by 1 base, with 13 bases between. Germline V CDR1 and CDR2: SGHRS, YFSETQ.

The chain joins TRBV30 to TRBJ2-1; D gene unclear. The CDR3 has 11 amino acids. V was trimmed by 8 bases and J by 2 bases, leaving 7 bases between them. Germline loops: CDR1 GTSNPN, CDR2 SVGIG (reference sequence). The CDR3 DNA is TGTGCCCTGGCCGCCTACAATGAGCAGTTCTTC. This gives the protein CALAAYNEQFF.

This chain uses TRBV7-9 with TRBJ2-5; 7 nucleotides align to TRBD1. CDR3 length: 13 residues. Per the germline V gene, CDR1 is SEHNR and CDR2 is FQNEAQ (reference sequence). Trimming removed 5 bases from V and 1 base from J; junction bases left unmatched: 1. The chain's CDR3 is CASSTGAQETQYF. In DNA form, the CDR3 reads TGTGCCAGCAGCACAGGGGCCCAAGAGACCCAGTACTTC.

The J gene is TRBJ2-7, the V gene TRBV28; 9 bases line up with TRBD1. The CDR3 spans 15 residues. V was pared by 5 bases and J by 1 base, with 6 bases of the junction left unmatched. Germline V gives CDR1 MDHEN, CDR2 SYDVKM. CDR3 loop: CASSKPGQGSYEQYF. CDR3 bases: TGTGCCAGCAGTAAGCCGGGACAGGGATCCTACGAGCAGTACTTC.

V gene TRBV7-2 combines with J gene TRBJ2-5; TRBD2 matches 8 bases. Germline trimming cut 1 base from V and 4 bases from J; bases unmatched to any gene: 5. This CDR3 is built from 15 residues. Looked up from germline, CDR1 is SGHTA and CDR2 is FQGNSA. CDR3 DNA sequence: TGTGCCAGCAGCTTAGGGGTCGGGGGGGGAGAGACCCAGTACTTC. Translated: CASSLGVGGGETQYF.

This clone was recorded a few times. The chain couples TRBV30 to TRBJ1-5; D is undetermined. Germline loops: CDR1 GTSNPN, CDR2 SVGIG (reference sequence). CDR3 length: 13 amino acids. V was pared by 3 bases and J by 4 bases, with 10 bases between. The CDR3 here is CAWSAGRNQPQHF. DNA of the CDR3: TGTGCCTGGAGCGCCGGGAGAAATCAGCCCCAGCATTTT.